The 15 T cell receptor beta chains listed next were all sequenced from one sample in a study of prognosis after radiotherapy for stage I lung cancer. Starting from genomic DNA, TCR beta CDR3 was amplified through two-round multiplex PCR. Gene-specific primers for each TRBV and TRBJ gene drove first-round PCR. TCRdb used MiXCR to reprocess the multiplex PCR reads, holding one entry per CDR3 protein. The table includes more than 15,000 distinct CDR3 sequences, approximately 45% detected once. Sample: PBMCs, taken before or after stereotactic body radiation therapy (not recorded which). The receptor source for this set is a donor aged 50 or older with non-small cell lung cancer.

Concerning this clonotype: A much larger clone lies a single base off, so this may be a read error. The CDR3 is CASSSGHGLTGNTIYF. The DNA for the CDR3 is TGTGCCAGCAGCTCCGGACATGGGCTCACTGGAAACACCATATATTTT. The chain carries TRBV5-4 and TRBJ1-3, with TRBD1 as a possible D gene (5 bases). CDR1 is SGHNT, CDR2 YYREEE, per germline (reference sequence). V was pared by 3 bases and J by 2 bases, with 15 bases between. This CDR3 region has 16 residues.

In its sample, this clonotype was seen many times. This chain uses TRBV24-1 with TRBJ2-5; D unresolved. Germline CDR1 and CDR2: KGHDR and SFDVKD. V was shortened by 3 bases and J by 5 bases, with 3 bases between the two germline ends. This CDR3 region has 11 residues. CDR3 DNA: TGTGCCACCAGTGATCGGGAGACCCAGTACTTC. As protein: CATSDRETQYF.

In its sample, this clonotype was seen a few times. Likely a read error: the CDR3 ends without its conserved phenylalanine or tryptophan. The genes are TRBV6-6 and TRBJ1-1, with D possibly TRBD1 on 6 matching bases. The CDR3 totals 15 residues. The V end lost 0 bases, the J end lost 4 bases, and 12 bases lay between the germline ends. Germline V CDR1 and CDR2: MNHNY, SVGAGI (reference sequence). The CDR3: CASSYSETGSTEAFL. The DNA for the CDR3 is TGTGCCAGCAGTTACTCGGAGACAGGATCCACTGAAGCTTTCCTT.

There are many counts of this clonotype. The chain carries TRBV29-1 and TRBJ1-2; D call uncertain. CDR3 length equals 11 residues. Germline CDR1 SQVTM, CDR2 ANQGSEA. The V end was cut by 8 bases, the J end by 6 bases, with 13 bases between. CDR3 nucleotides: TGCAGCTCTCGCCGGGCAGATGGCTACACCTTC. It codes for CSSRRADGYTF. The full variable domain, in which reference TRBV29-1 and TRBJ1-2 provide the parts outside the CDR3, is SAVISQKPSRDICQRGTSLTIQCQVDSQVTMMFWYRQQPGQSLTLIATANQGSEATYESGFVIDKFPISRPNLTFSTLTVSNMSPEDSSIYLCSSRRADGYTFGSGTRLTVV.

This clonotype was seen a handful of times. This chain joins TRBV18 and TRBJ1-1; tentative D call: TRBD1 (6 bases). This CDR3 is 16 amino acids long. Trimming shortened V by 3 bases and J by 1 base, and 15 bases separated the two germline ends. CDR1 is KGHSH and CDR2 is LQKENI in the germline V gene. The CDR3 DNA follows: TGTGCCAGCTCACCGCCATCACAGGGATCGAACACTGAAGCTTTCTTT. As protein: CASSPPSQGSNTEAFF.

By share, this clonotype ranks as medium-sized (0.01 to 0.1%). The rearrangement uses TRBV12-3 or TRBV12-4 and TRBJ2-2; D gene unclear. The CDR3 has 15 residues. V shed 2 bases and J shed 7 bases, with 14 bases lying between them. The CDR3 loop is CASSLSGTLGGELFF. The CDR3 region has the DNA TGTGCCAGCAGTTTATCTGGCACTTTGGGCGGGGAGCTGTTTTTT.

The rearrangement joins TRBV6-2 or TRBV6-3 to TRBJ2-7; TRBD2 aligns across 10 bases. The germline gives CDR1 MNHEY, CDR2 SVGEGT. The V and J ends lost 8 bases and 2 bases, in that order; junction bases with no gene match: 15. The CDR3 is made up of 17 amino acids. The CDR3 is CASGQTALAGSPYEQYF. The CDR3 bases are TGTGCCAGCGGGCAGACCGCACTAGCGGGAAGTCCCTACGAGCAGTACTTC.

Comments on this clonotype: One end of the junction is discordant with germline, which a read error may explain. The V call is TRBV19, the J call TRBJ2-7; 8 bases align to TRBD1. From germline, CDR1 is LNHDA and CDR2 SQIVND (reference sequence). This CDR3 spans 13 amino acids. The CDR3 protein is CDSSPYRDRPQYF. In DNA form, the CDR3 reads TGTGACAGTAGTCCATACCGGGACAGGCCTCAGTACTTC. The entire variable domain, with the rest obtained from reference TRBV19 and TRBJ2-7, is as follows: DGGITQSPKYLFRKEGQNVTLSCEQNLNHDAMYWYRQDPGQGLRLIYYSQIVNDFQKGDIAEGYSVSREKKESFPLTVTSAQKNPTAFYLCDSSPYRDRPQYFGPGTRLTVT.

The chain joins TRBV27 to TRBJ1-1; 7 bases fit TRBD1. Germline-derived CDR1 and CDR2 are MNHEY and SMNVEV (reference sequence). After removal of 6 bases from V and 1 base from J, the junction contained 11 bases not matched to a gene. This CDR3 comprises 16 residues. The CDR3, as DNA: TGTGCCAGCAGGCCAGACCAGGGGGTAGGGAACACTGAAGCTTTCTTT. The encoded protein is CASRPDQGVGNTEAFF.

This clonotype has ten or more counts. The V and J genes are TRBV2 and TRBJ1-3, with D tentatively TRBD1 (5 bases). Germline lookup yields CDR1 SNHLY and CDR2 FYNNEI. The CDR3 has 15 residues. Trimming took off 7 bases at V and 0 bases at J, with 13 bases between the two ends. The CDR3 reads CASKGQRGSGNTIYF. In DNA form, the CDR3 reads TGTGCCAGCAAAGGACAACGGGGCTCTGGAAACACCATATATTTT.

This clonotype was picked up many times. CDR3 in DNA: TGTGCCAGCAGGGACAGTTGGATGAACACTGAAGCTTTCTTT. Encoded protein: CASRDSWMNTEAFF. The chain joins TRBV6-4 to TRBJ1-1, with D perhaps matching TRBD1 (6 bases). V was trimmed by 6 bases and J by 0 bases, leaving 11 bases between them. Looked up from germline, CDR1 is MRHNA and CDR2 is SNTAGT. This CDR3 contains 14 residues.

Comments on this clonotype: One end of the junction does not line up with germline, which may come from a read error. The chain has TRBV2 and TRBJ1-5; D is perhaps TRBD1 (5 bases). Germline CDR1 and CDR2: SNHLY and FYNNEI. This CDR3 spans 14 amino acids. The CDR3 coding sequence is TGTGTCAGCAGTGGGGGACCGGGAGGGCAGCCCCAGCATTTT. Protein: CVSSGGPGGQPQHF.

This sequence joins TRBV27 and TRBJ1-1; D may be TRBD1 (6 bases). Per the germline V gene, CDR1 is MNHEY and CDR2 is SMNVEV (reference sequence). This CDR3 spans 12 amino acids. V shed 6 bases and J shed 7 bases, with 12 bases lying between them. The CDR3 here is CASSPTGREAFF. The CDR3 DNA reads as TGTGCCAGCAGCCCGACAGGACGTGAAGCTTTCTTT.

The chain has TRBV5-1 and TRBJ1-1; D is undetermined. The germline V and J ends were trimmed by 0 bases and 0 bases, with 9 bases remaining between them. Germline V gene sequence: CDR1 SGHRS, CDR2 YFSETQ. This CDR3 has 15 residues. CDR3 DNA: TGCGCCAGCAGCTTGGCCGAGGATATGAACACTGAAGCTTTCTTT. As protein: CASSLAEDMNTEAFF.

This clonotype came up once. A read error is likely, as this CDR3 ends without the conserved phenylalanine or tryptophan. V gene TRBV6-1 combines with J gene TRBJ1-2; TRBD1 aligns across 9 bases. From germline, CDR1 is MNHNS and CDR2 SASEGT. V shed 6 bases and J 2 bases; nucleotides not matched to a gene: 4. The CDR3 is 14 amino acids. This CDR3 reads CASRNRGLNYGYTS. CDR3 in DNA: TGTGCCAGCAGAAACAGGGGGCTCAACTATGGCTACACCTCC.